This TCR beta chain was found in a study of blood T cell repertoires in COVID-19. For the study at large: T cells, B-cell-depleted T cells, or PBMCs provided the cDNA or gDNA that served as material.

This clone was detected only a few times. Here immunoSEQ multiplex PCR was the method, and the copy in TCRdb shows in-frame clones only, minus some. The sample shows about 110,000 clones, roughly 80% of them seen only once. The source is a man between 65 and 79 years old with active or convalescent COVID-19. Sample: peripheral blood.

CDR3 coding DNA: TGTGCCAGCAGTGCAGACAGTTATGACTACGAGCAGTACTTC. This translates into CASSADSYDYEQYF. The chain has TRBV6-6 and TRBJ2-7; D might be TRBD1 (5 bases). This CDR3 contains 14 residues. V dropped 5 bases and J dropped 3 bases, with 14 bases sitting between them. Germline-derived CDR1 and CDR2 are MNHNY and SVGAGI (reference sequence).